This TCR beta chain was found in a study of T cell responses to AZD1222 COVID-19 vaccine. Study in general: Recipients boosted at about 4 weeks or about 12 weeks are pooled.

General observations from the study: The number of AZD1222 recipients seropositive at baseline was only five or six. Regions left unmutated in variants are reportedly the target of nearly half of spike-specific TCRs. Donors were largely white British and mainly female; clonal diversity was possibly underestimated.

The protocol was immunoSEQ multiplex PCR, while the TCRdb copy is restricted to in-frame clones and leaves out a portion. The sample holds roughly 130,000 clones, 90% to 95% seen once. A remark on this clone: The antigen is undetermined.

This TCR was recovered from an adult in good health. This specimen consisted of peripheral blood, obtained on day 0 of AZD1222 vaccination.

This CDR3 reads CASSSGVGWAFF. The CDR3 DNA reads TGTGCCAGCAGCTCAGGGGTTGGGTGGGCTTTCTTT. The J gene is TRBJ1-1, the V gene TRBV28; tentatively, D is TRBD1 (6 bases). Germline V gene sequence: CDR1 MDHEN, CDR2 SYDVKM. There are 12 residues in the CDR3. The germline V and J ends were trimmed by 6 bases and 11 bases, with 16 bases remaining between them.